Shown below are 28 T cell receptor beta chains from a single sample sequenced in a study of metastatic and nonmetastatic thyroid tumors. TCRdb re-clonotyped the PCR reads through MiXCR. Of under 20,000 clones in the sample, 25% to 35% were seen once. Thyroid surgery took place with no prior treatment in any patient. The specimen sequenced was tumor tissue. The source is a male donor with papillary thyroid cancer or a benign thyroid nodule (not recorded which). Some clones in this sample may be carry-over from other donors' samples.

The gene calls are TRBV5-1 and TRBJ2-2, with D unclear. There are 15 residues in the CDR3. Germline CDR1 is SGHRS and CDR2 is YFSETQ. With 4 bases removed from V and 6 bases from J, the gap between germline ends came to 16 bases. The DNA of the CDR3 is TGCGCCAGCAGCCCCCAGACGGGCGGTCCCGGGGAGCTGTTTTTT. It is translated as CASSPQTGGPGELFF. Together with reference TRBV5-1 and TRBJ2-2, the CDR3 gives the full variable domain: KAGVTQTPRYLIKTRGQQVTLSCSPISGHRSVSWYQQTPGQGLQFLFEYFSETQRNKGNFPGRFSGRQFSNSRSEMNVSTLELGDSALYLCASSPQTGGPGELFFGEGSRLTVL.

The chain recombines TRBV24-1 with TRBJ2-3; D tentatively fits TRBD1 or TRBD2 (6 bases each). CDR3 length: 17 amino acids. From germline, CDR1 is KGHDR and CDR2 SFDVKD. V lost 2 bases and J lost 3, with 17 bases in between. CDR3 residues: CATSDSAGVGRTDTQYF. The CDR3 bases are TGTGCCACCAGTGATTCGGCAGGGGTAGGGAGGACAGATACGCAGTATTTT.

This clone was recorded many times. The V call is TRBV27, the J call TRBJ1-2, with unresolved D. Germline assignment: CDR1 MNHEY and CDR2 SMNVEV (reference sequence). The CDR3 covers 12 residues. V lost 3 bases to trimming and J lost 6 bases, with 8 bases between them. The CDR3 nucleotides are TGTGCCAGCAGTTTTTCCGGAGATGGCTACACCTTC. It specifies CASSFSGDGYTF.

This clone was recorded at least ten times. CDR3: CASSLDSGSTGELFF. CDR3 DNA sequence: TGCGCCAGCAGCTTGGATAGCGGGAGCACCGGGGAGCTGTTTTTT. The chain recombines TRBV5-1 with TRBJ2-2, with 9 bases identical to TRBD2. Looked up from germline, CDR1 is SGHRS and CDR2 is YFSETQ. The CDR3 has 15 residues. V shed 0 bases, J shed 4 bases, and the junction held 1 base outside the gene matches.

This clone was picked up a small number of times. The gene calls are TRBV30 and TRBJ2-2; D is ambiguous. Germline V gene data show CDR1 as GTSNPN and CDR2 as SVGIG (reference sequence). Trimming shortened V by 0 bases and J by 7 bases, and 12 bases separated the two germline ends. The CDR3 consists of 14 residues. CDR3 coding DNA: TGTGCCTGGAGTGTACAGACTTTTGGCGGGGAGCTGTTTTTT. Its translation: CAWSVQTFGGELFF.

Within the sample, this clone is medium-sized (0.01 to 0.1%). The chain recombines TRBV11-2 with TRBJ1-1, with D perhaps TRBD1 (6 bases). V lost 5 bases to trimming and J lost 8 bases, with 15 bases between them. Germline lookup yields CDR1 SGHAT and CDR2 FQNNGV. This CDR3 contains 13 residues. The CDR3 loop reads CASSPGGGGEAFF. The CDR3 DNA reads as TGTGCCAGCAGCCCGGGGGGCGGGGGCGAAGCTTTCTTT.

Many counts were recorded for this clone. The chain combines TRBV5-1 with TRBJ2-7; tentative D call: TRBD1 (5 bases). CDR3 length equals 15 residues. The germline gives CDR1 SGHRS, CDR2 YFSETQ. V was cut by 4 bases and J by 2 bases, with 16 bases left in between. This chain's CDR3 is CASSERTGPTYEQYF. The CDR3 DNA reads as TGCGCCAGCAGCGAACGTACAGGACCGACCTACGAGCAGTACTTC.

As DNA, the CDR3 is TGCGCCAGCAGCTTGGAGAGCGGGACGCCTTACGAGCAGTACTTC. This codes for CASSLESGTPYEQYF. The chain uses TRBV5-1 and TRBJ2-7, with 7 bases that match TRBD2. With V trimmed by 0 bases and J by 4 bases, 7 bases remained unmatched. The length of the CDR3 is 15 residues. Looked up from germline, CDR1 is SGHRS and CDR2 is YFSETQ.

This rearrangement joins TRBV30 to TRBJ1-2; no reliable D call. The CDR3 has 10 amino acids. Germline lookup yields CDR1 GTSNPN and CDR2 SVGIG (reference sequence). Between the trimmed V and J ends, which lost 3 bases and 6 bases, there was a span of 5 bases. CDR3 sequence reads: CAWRSNGYTF. The CDR3 region has the DNA TGTGCCTGGAGGAGTAATGGCTACACCTTC.

This clone was seen many times. The CDR3 region has the DNA TGTGCCAGCAGTGACACGAACACCGGGGAGCTGTTTTTT. It codes for CASSDTNTGELFF. This chain links TRBV6-4 with TRBJ2-2; no clear D gene. V was clipped by 2 bases and J by 0 bases, with 1 base between them. Germline CDR1 MRHNA, CDR2 SNTAGT. This CDR3 is 13 amino acids long.

This clone has a handful of counts. One junction end does not reproduce the germline sequence, and a read error may be involved. This CDR3 is also generated by other DNA sequences in the sample. This chain links TRBV7-8 with TRBJ2-7; 7 positions match TRBD2. The CDR3 consists of 14 residues. CDR1 SGHVS and CDR2 FQNEAQ come from the germline V gene. CDR3 in DNA: TGCGCCAGCAGTTATTCGGGAGGAGACTACGAGCAGTACTTC. Residues: CASSYSGGDYEQYF.

This clone was found many times. The CDR3 bases are TGTGCCACCAGACCCGGGACTAGTCTTGCAGATACGCAGTATTTT. This translates into CATRPGTSLADTQYF. The V gene is TRBV15, the J gene TRBJ2-3, with 8 nucleotides matching TRBD2. Germline V gives CDR1 LNHNV, CDR2 YYDKDF (reference sequence). The CDR3 covers 15 residues. V trimming: 6 bases; J trimming: 4 bases; junction bases outside the gene matches: 9.

This clone was seen many times. The chain combines TRBV18 with TRBJ1-1, with a weak D call TRBD1 (5 bases). V was shortened by 4 bases and J by 11 bases, with 14 bases between the two germline ends. The CDR3 is 12 amino acids. Germline V gives CDR1 KGHSH, CDR2 LQKENI. The DNA of the CDR3 is TGTGCCAGCTCACTTACAGGTGATTCGGCTTTCTTT. Translated: CASSLTGDSAFF.

The chain has TRBV12-3 or TRBV12-4 and TRBJ1-6; TRBD1 is a possible D gene (5 bases). The CDR3 extends over 15 amino acids. V dropped 6 bases and J dropped 7 bases, with 16 bases sitting between them. The CDR3 protein is CASRAGGTVNSPLHF. CDR3 coding DNA: TGTGCCAGCAGGGCCGGCGGGACGGTCAATTCACCCCTCCACTTT.

This clone was counted at least ten times. J is TRBJ1-2 and V is TRBV19; possibly TRBD1 for D (5 bases). V lost 3 bases, J lost 8 bases, and 16 bases lay in between. In germline, CDR1 is LNHDA, CDR2 SQIVND (reference sequence). This CDR3 has 14 residues. The CDR3 nucleotides are TGTGCCAGTAGTATGGGGGACGGGGTGCAAGGCTACACCTTC. It specifies CASSMGDGVQGYTF.

Remarks on this clone: This CDR3 is missing its conserved last phenylalanine or tryptophan, likely due to a read error. This sequence joins TRBV24-1 and TRBJ2-2, with D possibly TRBD1 on 6 matching bases. The germline CDR1 and CDR2 sequences are KGHDR and SFDVKD. Trimming pared 8 bases from V and 9 bases from J, leaving 15 bases between. This CDR3 spans 13 amino acids. CDR3 amino acids: CATKTGRTWELFL. The CDR3 region has the DNA TGTGCCACCAAAACAGGGCGGACCTGGGAGCTGTTTTTA.

By its share, this clone is medium-sized (0.01 to 0.1%). The V call is TRBV14, the J call TRBJ1-3; TRBD1 might be the D (5 bases). V lost 4 bases and J lost 1, with 14 bases in between. Germline loops: CDR1 SGHDN, CDR2 FVKESK. There are 16 residues in the CDR3. This chain's CDR3 is CASSPGPWGSGNTIYF. CDR3 DNA: TGTGCCAGCAGCCCGGGTCCATGGGGGTCTGGAAACACCATATATTTT. Together with reference TRBV14 and TRBJ1-3, the CDR3 gives the full variable domain: EAGVTQFPSHSVIEKGQTVTLRCDPISGHDNLYWYRRVMGKEIKFLLHFVKESKQDESGMPNNRFLAERTGGTYSTLKVQPAELEDSGVYFCASSPGPWGSGNTIYFGEGSWLTVV.

The V gene is TRBV27, the J gene TRBJ2-1, with D maybe TRBD2 (5 bases). Germline-derived CDR1 and CDR2 are MNHEY and SMNVEV (reference sequence). The V gene lost 3 bases and the J gene lost 4 bases, with 13 bases spanning the gap. The CDR3 is 15 amino acids. The CDR3 sequence is CASSFGSGTYNEQFF. The CDR3 coding sequence is TGTGCCAGCAGTTTCGGCAGCGGCACTTACAATGAGCAGTTCTTC.

The chain employs TRBV4-3 and TRBJ2-7; D is possibly TRBD1 (5 bases). V was pared by 1 base and J by 4 bases, with 14 bases between. This CDR3 has 15 amino acids. Germline V gene data show CDR1 as LGHNA and CDR2 as YSLEER. CDR3 loop: CASSQALQGNYEQYF. As DNA, the CDR3 is TGCGCCAGCAGCCAAGCTCTCCAGGGTAATTACGAGCAGTACTTC.

The chain carries TRBV28 and TRBJ1-5; D is unresolved. The CDR3 totals 12 residues. The V end was cut by 6 bases, the J end by 5 bases, with 8 bases between. Looked up from germline, CDR1 is MDHEN and CDR2 is SYDVKM. The CDR3 DNA follows: TGTGCCAGCAGATCCCTTGATCAGCCCCAGCATTTT. This codes for CASRSLDQPQHF.

This clone was counted ten times or more. J is TRBJ2-5 and V is TRBV10-2, with 9 bases fitting TRBD2. The germline V gene encodes CDR1 WSHSY and CDR2 SAAADI. CDR3 length: 15 amino acids. The V gene end was trimmed by 4 bases and the J gene end by 5 bases; junction bases not matched to a gene: 8. Here the CDR3 reads CASSGNSGGFETQYF. The CDR3 nucleotides read TGCGCCAGCAGTGGTAATAGCGGGGGTTTTGAGACCCAGTACTTC.

This clone turned up a few times. The genes are TRBV28 and TRBJ2-1; D is possibly TRBD2 (6 bases). CDR1 and CDR2 from the germline V gene are MDHEN and SYDVKM. The CDR3 extends over 14 amino acids. V gave up 5 bases and J gave up 4 bases, with 12 bases separating them. The CDR3 region is CASSRREQYNEQFF. The CDR3 DNA follows: TGTGCCAGCAGTAGACGGGAGCAGTACAATGAGCAGTTCTTC.

The rearrangement uses TRBV12-3 or TRBV12-4 and TRBJ2-2, with D uncertain. Between the trimmed V and J ends, which lost 6 bases and 6 bases, there was a span of 17 bases. This CDR3 contains 15 residues. This CDR3 reads CASRVGSFSSGELFF. CDR3 DNA: TGTGCCAGCAGGGTGGGGTCTTTCTCTTCCGGGGAGCTGTTTTTT.

The CDR3 region is CASSLRLARPYEQYF. The CDR3 coding sequence is TGTGCCAGCAGTTTGCGTCTAGCGAGACCCTACGAGCAGTACTTC. The rearrangement links TRBV12-3 or TRBV12-4 to TRBJ2-7, with D tentatively TRBD2 (6 bases). The length of the CDR3 is 15 residues. Deletions cut 3 bases from V and 2 bases from J, with 14 bases between.

This rearrangement joins TRBV11-1 to TRBJ1-6; 7 nucleotides align to TRBD1. With V trimmed by 3 bases and J by 2 bases, 4 bases remained unmatched. This CDR3 is built from 16 residues. Looked up from germline, CDR1 is SGHAT and CDR2 is FQDESV (reference sequence). The CDR3 region has the DNA TGTGCCAGCAGCTTGACTGGACAGGCCTATAATTCACCCCTCCACTTT. Protein: CASSLTGQAYNSPLHF.

This clone was counted at least ten times. The chain joins TRBV20-1 to TRBJ1-5; D unresolved. V was trimmed by 6 bases and J by 0 bases, leaving 24 bases between them. Germline loops: CDR1 DFQATT, CDR2 SNEGSKA (reference sequence). This CDR3 comprises 18 residues. CDR3 in amino acids: CSASGRVRKVTSNQPQHF. Here the CDR3 DNA reads TGCAGTGCCTCCGGCCGGGTGAGAAAAGTAACTAGCAATCAGCCCCAGCATTTT.

In this sample, this clone turned up many times. Other DNA sequences in the same sample also yield this CDR3. The rearrangement uses TRBV7-3 and TRBJ2-3; 8 nucleotides agree with TRBD2. This CDR3 is 15 amino acids long. Germline CDR1 reads SGHTA; CDR2 reads FQGTGA. V lost 8 bases, J lost 0 bases, and 7 bases stayed unmatched. CDR3 protein: CASGLAGGSTDTQYF. In nucleotides, the CDR3 is TGTGCCAGCGGGTTGGCGGGGGGTAGCACAGATACGCAGTATTTT.

This clone has at least ten counts. J is TRBJ2-2 and V is TRBV7-3; D gene uncertain. Germline assignment: CDR1 SGHTA and CDR2 FQGTGA. CDR3 size: 11 residues. V lost 5 bases, J lost 7 bases, and 5 bases lay in between. CDR3 amino acids: CASSENGELFF. The DNA for the CDR3 is TGTGCCAGCAGCGAAAACGGGGAGCTGTTTTTT. Supplemented by reference TRBV7-3 and TRBJ2-2, the full variable domain reads GAGVSQTPSNKVTEKGKYVELRCDPISGHTALYWYRQSLGQGPEFLIYFQGTGAADDSGLPNDRFFAVRPEGSVSTLKIQRTERGDSAVYLCASSENGELFFGEGSRLTVL.